This TCR beta chain was observed in a study of PD-1 blockade in mismatch repair-deficient tumors. Mismatch repair deficiency was confirmed in all patients, by PCR or immunohistochemistry. Sequenced by immunoSEQ multiplex PCR; TCRdb stores in-frame clones only, minus some. The data contain tens of thousands of clones, over 75% of them singletons. Germline lookup yields CDR1 MNHEY and CDR2 SVGAGI. The V end was cut by 4 bases, the J end by 5 bases, with 13 bases between. CDR3 size: 14 residues. This TCR was sampled from an adult with mismatch repair-deficient cancer. The sequencing here drew on peripheral blood, taken 12 weeks after starting pembrolizumab. V and J are TRBV6-5 and TRBJ2-3; D is tentatively TRBD1 or TRBD2 (5 bases each). The CDR3 nucleotides read TGTGCCAGCAGTTTGGGACCCCCCGGAGATACGCAGTATTTT. It yields the protein CASSLGPPGDTQYF.